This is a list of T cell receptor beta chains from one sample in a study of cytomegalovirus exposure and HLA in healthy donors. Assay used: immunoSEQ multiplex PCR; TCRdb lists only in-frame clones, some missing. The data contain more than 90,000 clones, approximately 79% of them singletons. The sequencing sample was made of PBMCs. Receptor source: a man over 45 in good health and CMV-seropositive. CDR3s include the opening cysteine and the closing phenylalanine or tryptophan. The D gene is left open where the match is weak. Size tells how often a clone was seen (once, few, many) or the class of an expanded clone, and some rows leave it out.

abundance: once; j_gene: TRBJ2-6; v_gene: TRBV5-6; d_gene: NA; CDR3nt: TGTGCCAGCAGCCTAGGGGTCTCTGGGGCCAACGTCCTGACTTTC; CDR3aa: CASSLGVSGANVLTF
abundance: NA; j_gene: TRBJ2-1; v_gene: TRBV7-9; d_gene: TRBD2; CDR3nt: TGTGCCAGCAGCCCGCTAGCGGGGGGTAATGAGCAGTTCTTC; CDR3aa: CASSPLAGGNEQFF
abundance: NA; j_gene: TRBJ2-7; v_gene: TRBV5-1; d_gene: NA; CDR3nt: TGCGCCAGCAGCTTGGCGCCCGGGTACCAGTACGAGCAGTACTTC; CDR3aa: CASSLAPGYQYEQYF
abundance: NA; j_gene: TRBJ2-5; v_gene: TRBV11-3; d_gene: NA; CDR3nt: TGTGCCAGCAGTTGGGGTGGGGCTGAAGAGACCCAGTACTTC; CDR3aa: CASSWGGAEETQYF
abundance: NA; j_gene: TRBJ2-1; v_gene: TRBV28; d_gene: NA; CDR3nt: TGTGCCAGCAGCCCCCGACTAGGAGGCCACAATGAGCAGTTCTTC; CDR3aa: CASSPRLGGHNEQFF
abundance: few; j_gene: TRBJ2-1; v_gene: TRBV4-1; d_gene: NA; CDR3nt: TGCGCCAGCAGCCAAGATAACAGCGGGTACAATGAGCAGTTCTTC; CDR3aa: CASSQDNSGYNEQFF
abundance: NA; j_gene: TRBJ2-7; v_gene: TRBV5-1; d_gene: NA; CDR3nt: TGCGCCAGCAGCGGGGGAGGATCCGAGCAGTACTTC; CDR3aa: CASSGGGSEQYF
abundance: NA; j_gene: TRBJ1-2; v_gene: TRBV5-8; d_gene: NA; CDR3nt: TGTGCCAGCAGCTCGGACTTCCTCGGCTACACCTTC; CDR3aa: CASSSDFLGYTF
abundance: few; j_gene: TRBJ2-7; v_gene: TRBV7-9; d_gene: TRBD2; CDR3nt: TGTGCCAGCAGCTTTACCACTAGCGGGGCTTACGAGCAGTACTTC; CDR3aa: CASSFTTSGAYEQYF
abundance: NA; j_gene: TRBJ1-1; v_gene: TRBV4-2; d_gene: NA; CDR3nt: TGTGCCAGCAGCCAAACTCGACAGGACAACACTGAAGCTTTCTTT; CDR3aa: CASSQTRQDNTEAFF
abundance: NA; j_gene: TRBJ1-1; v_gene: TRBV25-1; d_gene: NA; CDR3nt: TGTGCCAGCAGTGAGTCAAACACTGAAGCTTTCTTT; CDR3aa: CASSESNTEAFF
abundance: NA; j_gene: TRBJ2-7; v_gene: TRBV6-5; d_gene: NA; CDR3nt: TGTGCCAGCAGTTACGATTCCCCAGGGGGGAAGTACTTC; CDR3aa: CASSYDSPGGKYF
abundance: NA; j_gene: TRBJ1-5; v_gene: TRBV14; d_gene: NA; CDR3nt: TGTGCCAGCAGCCCCGGGGTTAATCAGCCCCAGCATTTT; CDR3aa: CASSPGVNQPQHF
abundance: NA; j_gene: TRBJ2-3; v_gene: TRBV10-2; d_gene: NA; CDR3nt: TGCGCCAGCAGTGAGTCTAGCGGCAGCTGGGTGGGGGCGCAGTATTTT; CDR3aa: CASSESSGSWVGAQYF
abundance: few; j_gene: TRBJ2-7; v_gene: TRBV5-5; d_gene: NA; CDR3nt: TGTGCCAGCAGCTTCAGGGACTCCTACGAGCAGTACTTC; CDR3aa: CASSFRDSYEQYF
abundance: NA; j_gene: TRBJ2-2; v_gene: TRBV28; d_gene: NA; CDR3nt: TGTGCCAGCAGTTTCCAGCGGAAGTTGGGGGAGCTGTTTTTT; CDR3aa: CASSFQRKLGELFF
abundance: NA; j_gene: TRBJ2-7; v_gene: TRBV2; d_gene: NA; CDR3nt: TGTGCCAGCAGTTGGACAGAAAGCTCCTACGAGCAGTACTTC; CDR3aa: CASSWTESSYEQYF
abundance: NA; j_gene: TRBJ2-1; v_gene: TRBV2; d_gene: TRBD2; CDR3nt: TGTGCCAGCAGTGCAAATAGCGGGGGGGCAAATGAGCAGTTCTTC; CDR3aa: CASSANSGGANEQFF
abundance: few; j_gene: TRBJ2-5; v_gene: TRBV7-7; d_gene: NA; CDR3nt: TGTGCTAGCAGCTTAAGTAGACAGGCAGAGACCCAGTACTTC; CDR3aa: CASSLSRQAETQYF
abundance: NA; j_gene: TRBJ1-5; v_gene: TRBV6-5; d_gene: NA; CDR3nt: TGTGCCAGCAGTTACTCTGAGGGTGATCAGCCCCAGCATTTT; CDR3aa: CASSYSEGDQPQHF
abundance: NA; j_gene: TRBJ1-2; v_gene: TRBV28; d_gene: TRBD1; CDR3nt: TGTGCCAGCAGTCGACAGGGGGCGGTAGGCTACACCTTC; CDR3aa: CASSRQGAVGYTF
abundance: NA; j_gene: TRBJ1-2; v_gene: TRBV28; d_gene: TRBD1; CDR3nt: TGTGCCAGCGGGGACAGGCAGACCCTCAGGCTTGACTATGGCTACACCTTC; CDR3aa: CASGDRQTLRLDYGYTF
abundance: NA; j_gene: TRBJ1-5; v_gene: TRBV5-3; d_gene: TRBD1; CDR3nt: TGTGCCAGAAGACTGAGACAGGGGTGCAATCAGCCCCAGCATTTT; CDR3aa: CARRLRQGCNQPQHF
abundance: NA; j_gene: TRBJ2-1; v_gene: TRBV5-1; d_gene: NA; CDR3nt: TGCGCCAGCAGCTTTGCTAGCCGCGATGAGCAGTTCTTC; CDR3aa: CASSFASRDEQFF
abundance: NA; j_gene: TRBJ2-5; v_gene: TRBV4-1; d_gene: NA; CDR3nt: TGCGCCAGCAGCCAAGAACTAAACCAAGAGACCCAGTACTTC; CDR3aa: CASSQELNQETQYF
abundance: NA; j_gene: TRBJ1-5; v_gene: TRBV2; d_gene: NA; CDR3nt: TGTGCCAGCAGTGGAGGGCCGGGTCAGCCCCAGCATTTT; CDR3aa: CASSGGPGQPQHF
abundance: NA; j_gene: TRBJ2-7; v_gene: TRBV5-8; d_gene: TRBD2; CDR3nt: TGTGCCAGCAGCTTGTATGAACTAGCGGTAGGGGGCTCCTACGAGCAGTACTTC; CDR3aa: CASSLYELAVGGSYEQYF